These 27 T cell receptor beta chains were all obtained from the same sample, sequenced in a study of cytomegalovirus exposure and HLA in healthy donors. This PCR relied on a set of 60 Vbeta primers and 13 Jbeta primers. Only in-frame clones appear in the TCRdb table, and some are missing; sequencing was by immunoSEQ multiplex PCR. The data show about 150,000 clones, around three quarters seen once. Sequenced: PBMCs. The origin of the receptors is a woman aged 55-70 years in good health and CMV-seropositive.

This rearrangement joins TRBV5-6 to TRBJ2-1; 8 bases line up with TRBD1. Per the germline V gene, CDR1 is SGHDT and CDR2 is YYEEEE. The CDR3 extends over 19 amino acids. The junction had 20 bases not matched to a gene; V was cut back by 4 bases and J by 5 bases. Here the CDR3 DNA reads TGTGCCAGCAGCGGACAGGGAATAAATAGGTTACTCGCGCACAATGAGCAGTTCTTC. It is translated as CASSGQGINRLLAHNEQFF.

The genes are TRBV5-4 and TRBJ2-1, with TRBD2 matching 8 bases. Unmatched junction bases numbered 9, after V lost 4 bases and J lost 6 bases. CDR1 and CDR2 from the germline V gene are SGHNT and YYREEE (reference sequence). CDR3 length: 15 amino acids. This CDR3 reads CASSSNSGTVNEQFF. In DNA form, the CDR3 reads TGTGCCAGCAGCAGCAATAGCGGGACGGTCAATGAGCAGTTCTTC.

CDR3 DNA: TGTGCCAGCAGCTCCCGCAGGGAGGGAGCTATAGAGACCCAGTACTTC. Protein: CASSSRREGAIETQYF. This sequence joins TRBV7-7 and TRBJ2-5, with 7 bases identical to TRBD2. This CDR3 has 16 amino acids. After removal of 4 bases from V and 4 bases from J, the junction contained 12 bases not matched to a gene. Per germline, CDR1 SSHAT and CDR2 FNYEAQ (reference sequence).

The genes are TRBV7-2 and TRBJ1-1; 7 bases are a match to TRBD1. The CDR3 has 15 residues. The V segment lost 4 bases and the J segment 0 bases; nucleotides outside the gene matches: 5. CDR1 is SGHTA, CDR2 FQGNSA, per germline. CDR3 nucleotides: TGTGCCAGCAGCTCAACCGGGACAGTGAACACTGAAGCTTTCTTT. This translates into CASSSTGTVNTEAFF.

The chain uses TRBV5-1 and TRBJ2-5; D possibly corresponds to TRBD1 (6 bases). From germline, CDR1 is SGHRS and CDR2 YFSETQ. The CDR3 consists of 16 residues. Trimming left V 4 bases short and J 0 bases short, with 16 bases between. DNA of the CDR3: TGCGCCAGCAGCGGGCCGACAGGATCGTACCAAGAGACCCAGTACTTC. It specifies CASSGPTGSYQETQYF. The variable domain in full, with the rest retrieved from reference TRBV5-1 and TRBJ2-5, is KAGVTQTPRYLIKTRGQQVTLSCSPISGHRSVSWYQQTPGQGLQFLFEYFSETQRNKGNFPGRFSGRQFSNSRSEMNVSTLELGDSALYLCASSGPTGSYQETQYFGPGTRLLVL.

This chain links TRBV5-4 with TRBJ1-4, with a weak D call TRBD1 (5 bases). V was clipped by 1 base and J by 3 bases, with 7 bases between them. CDR1 SGHNT and CDR2 YYREEE come from the germline V gene (reference sequence). CDR3 size: 14 residues. The CDR3 bases are TGTGCCAGCAGCTTGACAGGCGCTAATGAAAAACTGTTTTTT. The encoded protein is CASSLTGANEKLFF.

Turning to this clone: One junction end does not reproduce the germline sequence, and a read error may be involved. The chain recombines TRBV4-1 with TRBJ2-7; 8 positions match TRBD1. This CDR3 has 15 amino acids. Germline values: CDR1 MGHRA, CDR2 YSYEKL. In DNA form, the CDR3 reads TGCGCCAGCGGCCAAGATCAGGACAGGGACTACGAGCAGTACTTC. It yields the protein CASGQDQDRDYEQYF.

J is TRBJ2-3 and V is TRBV6-1; the match to TRBD2 covers 10 bases. This CDR3 comprises 14 residues. Trimming took 6 bases from V and 6 from J; bases not matched to a gene: 6. CDR1 MNHNS and CDR2 SASEGT come from the germline V gene. The CDR3 protein is CASSEGSGRDTQYF. Here the CDR3 DNA reads TGTGCCAGCAGCGAGGGTAGCGGGAGGGATACGCAGTATTTT.

The DNA of the CDR3 is TGTGCCAGCAGCACGGGGGCGGGAGGGCCAAGAGAGACCCAGTACTTC. This sequence encodes CASSTGAGGPRETQYF. The gene calls are TRBV7-3 and TRBJ2-5, with 9 bases aligning to TRBD2. This CDR3 comprises 16 residues. V was pared by 5 bases and J by 4 bases, with 11 bases of the junction left unmatched. Per the germline V gene, CDR1 is SGHTA and CDR2 is FQGTGA. Complete variable domain (other parts from reference TRBV7-3 and TRBJ2-5): GAGVSQTPSNKVTEKGKYVELRCDPISGHTALYWYRQSLGQGPEFLIYFQGTGAADDSGLPNDRFFAVRPEGSVSTLKIQRTERGDSAVYLCASSTGAGGPRETQYFGPGTRLLVL.

This sequence joins TRBV6-5 and TRBJ2-3; a possible D gene is TRBD1 (6 bases). Germline lookup yields CDR1 MNHEY and CDR2 SVGAGI. Deletions cut 5 bases from V and 1 base from J, with 13 bases between. The CDR3 has 15 amino acids. The CDR3 protein is CASSRRGSGTDTQYF. CDR3 in DNA: TGTGCCAGCAGTAGAAGGGGGTCCGGCACAGATACGCAGTATTTT.

The chain carries TRBV10-1 and TRBJ1-1, with 9 bases aligning to TRBD1. J gave up 9 bases and V 9 bases, and 8 bases lay outside the gene matches. Germline V gene data show CDR1 as WNHNN and CDR2 as SYGVQD (reference sequence). CDR3 size: 12 residues. CDR3 bases: TGCGCCAGTTCAGAAAACAGGGGGCAAGCTTTCTTT. It codes for CASSENRGQAFF.

The CDR3 DNA follows: TGTGCCAGCAGCTTGGCCCGTGGGGAGGGTGGCTACACCTTC. It encodes CASSLARGEGGYTF. The J gene is TRBJ1-2, the V gene TRBV5-4; D is uncertain. CDR3 length: 14 amino acids. The ends were cut back, 0 bases at V and 7 bases at J, with 13 bases in the middle. CDR1 is SGHNT, CDR2 YYREEE, per germline (reference sequence).

This clone was detected only a few times. The chain recombines TRBV6-1 with TRBJ2-3; 8 bases map to TRBD1. CDR3 length equals 14 residues. Germline V CDR1 and CDR2: MNHNS, SASEGT. V gave up 8 bases and J gave up 1 base; unmatched junction bases: 5. The CDR3 DNA follows: TGTGCCAGCTTTCGGGACAGGCGCACAGATACGCAGTATTTT. Translated: CASFRDRRTDTQYF.

Remarks on this clone: The same CDR3 can be traced to other DNA sequences in this sample. The chain recombines TRBV5-1 with TRBJ2-7, with D maybe TRBD1 (6 bases). In germline, CDR1 is SGHRS, CDR2 YFSETQ. The CDR3 totals 13 residues. Trimming took 3 bases from V and 3 from J, leaving 10 bases between them. This CDR3 is CASSSTGNYEQYF. The CDR3 DNA sequence: TGCGCCAGCAGCTCAACAGGGAACTACGAGCAGTACTTC.

V and J are TRBV11-2 and TRBJ1-1; D might be TRBD1 (6 bases). This CDR3 is built from 13 residues. Germline CDR1 SGHAT, CDR2 FQNNGV. Trimming took off 1 base at V and 5 bases at J, with 8 bases between the two ends. CDR3 sequence: CASSLGGQTEAFF. The CDR3 DNA reads TGTGCCAGCAGCTTAGGGGGGCAAACTGAAGCTTTCTTT.

The rearrangement uses TRBV19 and TRBJ1-2, with no clear D. The ends were cut back, 4 bases at V and 2 bases at J, with 11 bases in the middle. The V gene's germline CDR1 is LNHDA and CDR2 SQIVND (reference sequence). The CDR3 has 14 residues. CDR3 DNA: TGTGCCAGTAGTAAGGCACAGTTAAACTATGGCTACACCTTC. This translates into CASSKAQLNYGYTF.

The chain uses TRBV19 and TRBJ2-3; 10 nucleotides match TRBD2. J was trimmed by 5 bases and V by 3 bases; bases with no gene match: 8. Germline V gene lookup returns CDR1 LNHDA and CDR2 SQIVND (reference sequence). CDR3 length equals 16 residues. For the CDR3, the DNA is TGTGCCAGTAGTATCGGTCTAGCGGGGGCGGGAGATACGCAGTATTTT. This gives the protein CASSIGLAGAGDTQYF. Drawing the rest from reference TRBV19 and TRBJ2-3, the complete variable domain is DGGITQSPKYLFRKEGQNVTLSCEQNLNHDAMYWYRQDPGQGLRLIYYSQIVNDFQKGDIAEGYSVSREKKESFPLTVTSAQKNPTAFYLCASSIGLAGAGDTQYFGPGTRLTVL.

The chain links TRBV10-3 to TRBJ2-7; the match to TRBD1 covers 8 bases. CDR3 length equals 14 residues. Looked up from germline, CDR1 is ENHRY and CDR2 is SYGVKD. The trim removed 6 bases at V and 3 bases at J, leaving 7 bases unmatched. CDR3 loop: CAISPGQADYEQYF. The CDR3, as DNA: TGTGCCATCAGCCCGGGACAGGCAGACTACGAGCAGTACTTC.

This clone is a singleton in its sample. V and J are TRBV28 and TRBJ1-2; unclear D gene. Germline CDR1 MDHEN, CDR2 SYDVKM. The CDR3 spans 12 residues. Deletions cut 3 bases from V and 8 bases from J, with 10 bases between. This CDR3 is CASSLSPSGYTF. CDR3 bases: TGTGCCAGCAGTTTGTCCCCCTCCGGCTACACCTTC.

The CDR3 DNA reads as TGTGCCAGCAGCTCCGGGACAGGGGCAACCGGGGAGCTGTTTTTT. It is translated as CASSSGTGATGELFF. This sequence joins TRBV11-3 and TRBJ2-2; TRBD1 matches 10 bases. The CDR3 is 15 residues long. V trimming: 4 bases; J trimming: 5 bases; junction bases outside the gene matches: 4. The V gene's germline CDR1 is SGHNT and CDR2 YENEEA.

The gene calls are TRBV9 and TRBJ1-5, with a weak D call TRBD1 (5 bases). The germline V and J ends were trimmed by 3 bases and 6 bases, with 19 bases remaining between them. Germline assignment: CDR1 SGDLS and CDR2 YYNGEE. The CDR3 runs to 16 residues. CDR3 nucleotides: TGTGCCAGCAGCGCGGGCCCCGTGGGGCTCGGTCAGCCCCAGCATTTT. This gives the protein CASSAGPVGLGQPQHF. Full variable domain (rest looked up from reference TRBV9 and TRBJ1-5): DSGVTQTPKHLITATGQRVTLRCSPRSGDLSVYWYQQSLDQGLQFLIQYYNGEERAKGNILERFSAQQFPDLHSELNLSSLELGDSALYFCASSAGPVGLGQPQHFGDGTRLSIL.

The chain recombines TRBV27 with TRBJ2-7, with 7 bases lining up with TRBD1. V was clipped by 5 bases and J by 6 bases; unmatched bases: 7. In germline, CDR1 is MNHEY, CDR2 SMNVEV (reference sequence). The length of the CDR3 is 13 residues. CDR3: CASSPRAGGEQYF. The CDR3 DNA is TGTGCCAGCAGTCCCCGGGCAGGGGGCGAGCAGTACTTC.

The chain recombines TRBV5-1 with TRBJ2-1, with 9 positions matching TRBD2. CDR3 length equals 18 residues. With 1 base clipped from V and 3 bases from J, the junction kept 11 bases outside the gene matches. The germline gives CDR1 SGHRS, CDR2 YFSETQ. CDR3 sequence (DNA): TGCGCCAGCAGCTTGTGGGCTAGCGGGATAGGAAACTACAATGAGCAGTTCTTC. It specifies CASSLWASGIGNYNEQFF.

The chain carries TRBV23-1 and TRBJ1-5; 8 bases are a match to TRBD1. TRBV23-1 belongs to the ORF category, with a function that is uncertain. V was pared by 7 bases and J by 4 bases, with 12 bases of the junction left unmatched. The CDR3 spans 16 residues. Written as DNA, the CDR3 is TGCGCCAGCATTCTATCCGGGACAGGACATAATCAGCCCCAGCATTTT. Protein sequence: CASILSGTGHNQPQHF.

This chain links TRBV5-6 with TRBJ1-2; 7 positions agree with TRBD1. J lost 2 bases, V lost 6 bases, and 7 bases had no gene match. This CDR3 is built from 14 residues. Germline V gene sequence: CDR1 SGHDT, CDR2 YYEEEE. In DNA, the CDR3 is TGTGCCAGCACCACGACAGGGTGGAACTATGGCTACACCTTC. It is translated as CASTTTGWNYGYTF.

Written as DNA, the CDR3 is TGTGCCAGCAGCTCCCGACTCCTAAGGGGCTATAATTCACCCCTCCACTTT. Protein sequence: CASSSRLLRGYNSPLHF. The chain joins TRBV7-9 to TRBJ1-6; perhaps TRBD1 as D (5 bases). Germline CDR1 and CDR2: SEHNR and FQNEAQ (reference sequence). The ends were cut back, 4 bases at V and 3 bases at J, with 16 bases in the middle. CDR3 length equals 17 residues.

The table lists this clone with a count of one. V usage is TRBV11-3 and J usage is TRBJ1-5; D not certain. Germline CDR1 and CDR2: SGHNT and YENEEA. The CDR3 has 17 amino acids. Trimming left V 7 bases short and J 2 bases short, with 21 bases between. CDR3 sequence reads: CASTPSEGREGNQPQHF. CDR3 sequence (DNA): TGTGCCAGCACCCCCAGCGAGGGCAGAGAAGGCAATCAGCCCCAGCATTTT.